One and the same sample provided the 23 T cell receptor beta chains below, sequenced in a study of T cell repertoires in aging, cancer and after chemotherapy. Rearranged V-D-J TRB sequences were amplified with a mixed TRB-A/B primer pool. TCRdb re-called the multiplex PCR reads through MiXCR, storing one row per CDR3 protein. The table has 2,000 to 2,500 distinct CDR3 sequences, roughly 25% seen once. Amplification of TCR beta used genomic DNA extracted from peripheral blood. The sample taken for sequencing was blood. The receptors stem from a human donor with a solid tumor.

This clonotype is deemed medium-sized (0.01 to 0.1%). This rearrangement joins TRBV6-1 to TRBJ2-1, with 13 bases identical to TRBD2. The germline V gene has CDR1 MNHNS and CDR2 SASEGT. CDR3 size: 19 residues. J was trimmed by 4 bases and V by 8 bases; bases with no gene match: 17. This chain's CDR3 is CASYPSLRTSGSIYNEQFF. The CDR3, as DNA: TGTGCCAGCTATCCCTCCCTTAGGACTAGCGGGAGTATTTACAATGAGCAGTTCTTC.

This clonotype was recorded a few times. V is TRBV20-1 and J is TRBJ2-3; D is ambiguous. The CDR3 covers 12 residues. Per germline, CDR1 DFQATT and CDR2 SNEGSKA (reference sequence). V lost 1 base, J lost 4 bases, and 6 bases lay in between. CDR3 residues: CSARVTADTQYF. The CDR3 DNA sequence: TGCAGTGCTAGAGTTACGGCAGATACGCAGTATTTT.

CDR3 nucleotides: TGTGCCAGCAGTCTAGCGGGAGGGGAACAAGAGACCCAGTACTTC. This codes for CASSLAGGEQETQYF. The rearrangement links TRBV6-5 to TRBJ2-5; 12 positions match TRBD2. In germline, CDR1 is MNHEY, CDR2 SVGAGI. The ends lost 5 bases at V and 2 bases at J; junction bases unmatched: 3. The length of the CDR3 is 15 residues.

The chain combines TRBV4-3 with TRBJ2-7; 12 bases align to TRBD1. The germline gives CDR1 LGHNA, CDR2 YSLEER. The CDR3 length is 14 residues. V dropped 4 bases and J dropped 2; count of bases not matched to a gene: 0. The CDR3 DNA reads TGCGCCAGCAGCCGGGACAGGGGGCCCTACGAGCAGTACTTC. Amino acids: CASSRDRGPYEQYF.

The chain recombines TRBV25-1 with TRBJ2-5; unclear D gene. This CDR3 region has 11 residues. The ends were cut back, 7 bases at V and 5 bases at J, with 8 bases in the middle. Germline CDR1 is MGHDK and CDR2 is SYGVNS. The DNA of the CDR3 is TGTGCCAGCATGGGCCCCGAGACCCAGTACTTC. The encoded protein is CASMGPETQYF.

CDR3 sequence: CASSPRSTGGTGELFF. For the CDR3, the DNA is TGTGCCAGTAGTCCGCGATCGACAGGGGGCACCGGGGAGCTGTTTTTT. J is TRBJ2-2 and V is TRBV19, with 9 bases identical to TRBD1. The CDR3 consists of 16 residues. Germline CDR1 and CDR2: LNHDA and SQIVND (reference sequence). V was pared by 5 bases and J by 4 bases, with 8 bases of the junction left unmatched. Looking up the rest from reference TRBV19 and TRBJ2-2 gives the full variable domain: DGGITQSPKYLFRKEGQNVTLSCEQNLNHDAMYWYRQDPGQGLRLIYYSQIVNDFQKGDIAEGYSVSREKKESFPLTVTSAQKNPTAFYLCASSPRSTGGTGELFFGEGSRLTVL.

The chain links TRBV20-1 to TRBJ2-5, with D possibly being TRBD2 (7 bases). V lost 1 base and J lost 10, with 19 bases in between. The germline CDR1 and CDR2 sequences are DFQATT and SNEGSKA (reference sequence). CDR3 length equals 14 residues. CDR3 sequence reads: CSARAGGGPGDQYF. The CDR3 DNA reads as TGCAGTGCTAGAGCGGGGGGAGGGCCAGGGGACCAGTACTTC.

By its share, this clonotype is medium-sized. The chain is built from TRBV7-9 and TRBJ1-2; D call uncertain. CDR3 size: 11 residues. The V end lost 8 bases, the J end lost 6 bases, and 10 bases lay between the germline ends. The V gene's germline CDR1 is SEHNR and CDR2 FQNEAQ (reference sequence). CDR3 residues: CASEEGDGYTF. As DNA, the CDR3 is TGTGCCAGCGAGGAGGGAGATGGCTACACCTTC.

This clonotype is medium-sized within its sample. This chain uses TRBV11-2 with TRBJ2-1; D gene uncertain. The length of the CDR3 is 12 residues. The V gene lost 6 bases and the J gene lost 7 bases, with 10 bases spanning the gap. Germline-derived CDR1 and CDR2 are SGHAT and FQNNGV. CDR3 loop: CASREGWNEQFF. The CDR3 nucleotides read TGTGCCAGCAGAGAAGGGTGGAATGAGCAGTTCTTC.

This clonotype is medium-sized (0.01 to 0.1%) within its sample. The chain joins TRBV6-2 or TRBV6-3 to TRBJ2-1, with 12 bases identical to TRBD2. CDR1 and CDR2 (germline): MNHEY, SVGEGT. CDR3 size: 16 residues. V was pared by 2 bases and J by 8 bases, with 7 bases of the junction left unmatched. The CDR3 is CASSYKLAGGMDEQFF. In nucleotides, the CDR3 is TGTGCCAGCAGTTACAAACTAGCGGGAGGAATGGATGAGCAGTTCTTC.

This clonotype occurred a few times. CDR3 in amino acids: CSAPGTSGTNEQFF. The CDR3 DNA follows: TGCAGTGCCCCTGGGACTAGCGGAACGAATGAGCAGTTCTTC. This chain joins TRBV20-1 and TRBJ2-1; 11 nucleotides line up with TRBD2. The CDR3 consists of 14 residues. Germline CDR1 reads DFQATT; CDR2 reads SNEGSKA (reference sequence). The ends lost 6 bases at V and 7 bases at J; junction bases unmatched: 8.

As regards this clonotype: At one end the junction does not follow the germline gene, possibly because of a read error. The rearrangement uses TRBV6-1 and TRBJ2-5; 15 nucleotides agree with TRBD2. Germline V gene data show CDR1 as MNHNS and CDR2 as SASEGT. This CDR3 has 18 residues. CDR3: CAISESGLAGGEQETQYF. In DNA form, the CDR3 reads TGTGCCATCAGTGAGTCCGGACTAGCGGGAGGGGAACAAGAGACCCAGTACTTC.

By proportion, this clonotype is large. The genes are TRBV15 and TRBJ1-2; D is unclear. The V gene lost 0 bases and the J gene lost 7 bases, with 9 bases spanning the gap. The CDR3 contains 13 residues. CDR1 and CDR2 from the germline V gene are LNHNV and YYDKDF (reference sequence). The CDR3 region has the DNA TGTGCCACCAGCAGAGATCAAAGGCTTGGCTACACCTTC. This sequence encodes CATSRDQRLGYTF. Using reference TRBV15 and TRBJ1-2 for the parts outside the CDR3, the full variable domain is DAMVIQNPRYQVTQFGKPVTLSCSQTLNHNVMYWYQQKSSQAPKLLFHYYDKDFNNEADTPDNFQSRRPNTSFCFLDIRSPGLGDTAMYLCATSRDQRLGYTFGSGTRLTVV.

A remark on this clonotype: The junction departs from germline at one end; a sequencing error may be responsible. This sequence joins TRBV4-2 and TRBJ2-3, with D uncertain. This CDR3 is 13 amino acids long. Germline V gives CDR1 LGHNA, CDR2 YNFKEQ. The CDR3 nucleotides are TGCGCCAGCAGCCAAGATGGGCCCGATACGCAGTATTTT. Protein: CASSQDGPDTQYF.

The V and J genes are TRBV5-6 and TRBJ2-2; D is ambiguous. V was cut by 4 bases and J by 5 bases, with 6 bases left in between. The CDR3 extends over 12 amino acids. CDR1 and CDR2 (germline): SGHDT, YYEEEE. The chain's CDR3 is CASSPRTGELFF. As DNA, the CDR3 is TGTGCCAGCAGCCCGAGGACCGGGGAGCTGTTTTTT.

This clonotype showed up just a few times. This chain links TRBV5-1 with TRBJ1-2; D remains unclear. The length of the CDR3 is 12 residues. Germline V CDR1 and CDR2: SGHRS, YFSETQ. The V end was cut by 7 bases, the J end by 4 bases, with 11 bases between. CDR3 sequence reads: CASSAGRYGYTF. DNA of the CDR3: TGCGCCAGCTCCGCCGGGCGCTATGGCTACACCTTC.

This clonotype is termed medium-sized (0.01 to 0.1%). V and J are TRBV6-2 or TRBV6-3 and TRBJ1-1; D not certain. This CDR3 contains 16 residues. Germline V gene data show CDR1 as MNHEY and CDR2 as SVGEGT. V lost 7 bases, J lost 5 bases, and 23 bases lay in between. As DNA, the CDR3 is TGTGCCAGCATTCCTTCCCTAGGAGATGAAGGGACTGAAGCTTTCTTT. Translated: CASIPSLGDEGTEAFF.

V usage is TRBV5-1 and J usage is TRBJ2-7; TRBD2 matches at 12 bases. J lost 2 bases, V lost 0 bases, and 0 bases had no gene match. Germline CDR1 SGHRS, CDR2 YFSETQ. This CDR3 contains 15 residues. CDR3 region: CASSLASGRAYEQYV. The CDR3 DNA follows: TGCGCCAGCAGCTTGGCTAGCGGGAGGGCCTACGAGCAGTACGTC.

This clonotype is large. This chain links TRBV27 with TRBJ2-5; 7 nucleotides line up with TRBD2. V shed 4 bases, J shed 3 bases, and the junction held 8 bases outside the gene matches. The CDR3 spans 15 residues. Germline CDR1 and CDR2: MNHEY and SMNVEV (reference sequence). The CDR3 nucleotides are TGTGCCAGCAGTTCCTGGTTAGGGACTAAAGAGACCCAGTACTTC. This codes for CASSSWLGTKETQYF.

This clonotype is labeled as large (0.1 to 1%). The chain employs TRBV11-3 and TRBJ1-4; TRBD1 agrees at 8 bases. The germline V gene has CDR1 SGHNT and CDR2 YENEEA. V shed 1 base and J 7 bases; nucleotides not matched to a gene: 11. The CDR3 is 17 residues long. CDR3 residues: CASSLALRQGLSEKLFF. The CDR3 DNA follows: TGTGCCAGCAGCTTAGCCCTGAGACAGGGGTTAAGTGAAAAACTGTTTTTT.

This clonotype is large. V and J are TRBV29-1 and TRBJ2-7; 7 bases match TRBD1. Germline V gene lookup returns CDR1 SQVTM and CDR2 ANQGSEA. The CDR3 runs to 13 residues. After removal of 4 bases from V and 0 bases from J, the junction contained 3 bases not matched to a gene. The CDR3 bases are TGCAGCGTTGTGACAGGGATCTCCTACGAGCAGTACTTC. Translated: CSVVTGISYEQYF.

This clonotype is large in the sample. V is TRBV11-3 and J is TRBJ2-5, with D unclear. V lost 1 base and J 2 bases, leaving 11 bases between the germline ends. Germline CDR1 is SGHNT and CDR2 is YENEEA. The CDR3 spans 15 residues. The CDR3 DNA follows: TGTGCCAGCAGCTTAGGAAACACCCCACAAGAGACCCAGTACTTC. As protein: CASSLGNTPQETQYF.

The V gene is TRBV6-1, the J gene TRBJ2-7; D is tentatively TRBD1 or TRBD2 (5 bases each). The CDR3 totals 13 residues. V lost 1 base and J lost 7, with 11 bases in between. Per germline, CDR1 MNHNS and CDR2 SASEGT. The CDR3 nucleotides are TGTGCCAGCAGTGAAGGGGACGCCAATGAGCAGTACGTC. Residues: CASSEGDANEQYV.